The next 24 T cell receptor beta chains were all read from a single sample in a study of glioma-infiltrating T cells after dendritic cell vaccination. The time point is: after dendritic cell vaccination, including at tumor progression/relapse. Generated by immunoSEQ multiplex PCR, the TCRdb table keeps only in-frame clones and is missing some. The table includes over 55,000 clones, about four fifths detected once. The starting material was blood, obtained after dendritic cell vaccination. The receptors here all came from a human donor with glioblastoma.

The chain has TRBV2 and TRBJ2-5, with a tentative D call TRBD1 (5 bases). This CDR3 is built from 14 residues. Trimming took off 4 bases at V and 3 bases at J, with 12 bases between the two ends. CDR1 and CDR2 (germline): SNHLY, FYNNEI. Written as DNA, the CDR3 is TGTGCCAGCAGTGGAAGGGGCAGAGAAGAGACCCAGTACTTC. Translation gives CASSGRGREETQYF. The whole variable domain, remainder taken from reference TRBV2 and TRBJ2-5, is EPEVTQTPSHQVTQMGQEVILRCVPISNHLYFYWYRQILGQKVEFLVSFYNNEISEKSEIFDDQFSVERPDGSNFTLKIRSTKLEDSAMYFCASSGRGREETQYFGPGTRLLVL.

The V gene is TRBV18, the J gene TRBJ1-1; the D gene is possibly TRBD1 (6 bases). Trimming took 2 bases from V and 8 from J, leaving 18 bases between them. The germline V gene has CDR1 KGHSH and CDR2 LQKENI. The CDR3 has 15 amino acids. The CDR3 sequence is CASSPGNIVGTEAFF. The CDR3 DNA sequence: TGTGCCAGCTCACCAGGGAATATTGTGGGGACAGAAGCTTTCTTT.

The chain recombines TRBV29-1 with TRBJ1-2; unclear D gene. The CDR3 extends over 13 amino acids. Trimming stripped 1 base from V and 1 base from J, with 7 bases between. Germline loops: CDR1 SQVTM, CDR2 ANQGSEA. The CDR3 sequence: CSVEVLRNYGYTF. The CDR3 DNA is TGCAGCGTTGAAGTCCTCCGTAACTATGGCTACACCTTC. Based on the CDR3 plus reference TRBV29-1 and TRBJ1-2, the full variable domain is SAVISQKPSRDICQRGTSLTIQCQVDSQVTMMFWYRQQPGQSLTLIATANQGSEATYESGFVIDKFPISRPNLTFSTLTVSNMSPEDSSIYLCSVEVLRNYGYTFGSGTRLTVV.

This sequence joins TRBV27 and TRBJ2-3; 8 nucleotides line up with TRBD2. V was clipped by 2 bases and J by 2 bases; unmatched bases: 3. Germline V gene lookup returns CDR1 MNHEY and CDR2 SMNVEV (reference sequence). CDR3 size: 15 residues. The CDR3 spells CASSLAGGHTDTQYF. In DNA, the CDR3 is TGTGCCAGCAGTTTAGCGGGGGGCCACACAGATACGCAGTATTTT.

This chain uses TRBV18 with TRBJ2-1; 10 bases fit TRBD2. The CDR3 length is 17 residues. Germline V gene data show CDR1 as KGHSH and CDR2 as LQKENI. J lost 4 bases, V lost 0 bases, and 6 bases had no gene match. For the CDR3, the DNA is TGTGCCAGCTCACCACCATTGGGACTAGCGCCTTACAATGAGCAGTTCTTC. Its protein product is CASSPPLGLAPYNEQFF.

CDR3 nucleotides: TGTGCCAGCTCACCCAGGATGAACACTGAAGCTTTCTTT. This codes for CASSPRMNTEAFF. This chain joins TRBV18 and TRBJ1-1; D is uncertain. The V end lost 3 bases, the J end lost 0 bases, and 5 bases lay between the germline ends. Looked up from germline, CDR1 is KGHSH and CDR2 is LQKENI. The CDR3 runs 13 residues. Full variable domain (outside the CDR3, taken from reference TRBV18 and TRBJ1-1): NAGVMQNPRHLVRRRGQEARLRCSPMKGHSHVYWYRQLPEEGLKFMVYLQKENIIDESGMPKERFSAEFPKEGPSILRIQQVVRGDSAAYFCASSPRMNTEAFFGQGTRLTVV.

The gene calls are TRBV2 and TRBJ2-1, with a tentative D call TRBD2 (6 bases). Germline lookup yields CDR1 SNHLY and CDR2 FYNNEI. The V and J ends lost 7 bases and 5 bases respectively, with 9 bases between them. CDR3 length equals 12 residues. The DNA for the CDR3 is TGTGCCAGCAACCAGCGGGACAATGAGCAGTTCTTC. Protein sequence: CASNQRDNEQFF.

The chain has TRBV4-3 and TRBJ1-3; perhaps TRBD1 as D (6 bases). The CDR3 runs to 14 residues. Trimming cost V 1 base and J 2 bases, with 6 bases left between them. Per the germline V gene, CDR1 is LGHNA and CDR2 is YSLEER. The CDR3 loop reads CASSQAGAGNTIYF. In DNA form, the CDR3 reads TGCGCCAGCAGCCAAGCAGGGGCTGGAAACACCATATATTTT.

This rearrangement joins TRBV6-5 to TRBJ1-4; no clear D. The CDR3 sequence is 16 residues long. V was shortened by 0 bases and J by 0 bases, with 8 bases between the two germline ends. Germline V gene sequence: CDR1 MNHEY, CDR2 SVGAGI. The CDR3 nucleotides are TGTGCCAGCAGTTACTCGTCCGTTGCAACTAATGAAAAACTGTTTTTT. Translated, it gives CASSYSSVATNEKLFF.

The chain combines TRBV11-3 with TRBJ1-1; D remains unclear. Deletions cut 2 bases from V and 10 bases from J, with 11 bases between. The CDR3 spans 12 residues. Germline CDR1 SGHNT, CDR2 YENEEA. The CDR3 reads CASSLQEEVAFF. In DNA form, the CDR3 reads TGTGCCAGCAGCTTACAGGAGGAGGTAGCTTTCTTT.

The V call is TRBV5-4, the J call TRBJ1-2; 8 nucleotides agree with TRBD1. CDR3 length equals 14 residues. With 4 bases clipped from V and 8 bases from J, the junction kept 10 bases outside the gene matches. Germline V gives CDR1 SGHNT, CDR2 YYREEE (reference sequence). CDR3 residues: CASSPADRVRGYTF. Written as DNA, the CDR3 is TGTGCCAGCAGCCCGGCGGACAGGGTGAGGGGCTACACCTTC.

The chain couples TRBV5-1 to TRBJ2-5, with no clear D. The germline V gene encodes CDR1 SGHRS and CDR2 YFSETQ. The CDR3 is 13 amino acids. V lost 0 bases to trimming and J lost 2 bases, with 5 bases between them. The CDR3 reads CASSLDRQETQYF. In DNA form, the CDR3 reads TGCGCCAGCAGCTTGGACAGACAAGAGACCCAGTACTTC.

A few counts support this clone. CDR3 DNA: TGTGCCAGCAGTGACTGGGACTACACTGAAGCTTTCTTT. Its protein is CASSDWDYTEAFF. The J gene is TRBJ1-1, the V gene TRBV2; D perhaps matches TRBD1 (5 bases). The V end lost 3 bases, the J end lost 3 bases, and 8 bases lay between the germline ends. The germline V gene has CDR1 SNHLY and CDR2 FYNNEI. The CDR3 is made up of 13 amino acids.

The count of this clone is one. V is TRBV30 and J is TRBJ1-2, with TRBD1 matching 7 bases. The CDR3 contains 15 residues. With V trimmed by 4 bases and J by 4 bases, 12 bases remained unmatched. CDR1 and CDR2 from the germline V gene are GTSNPN and SVGIG (reference sequence). CDR3 in amino acids: CAWTSLLRGSYGYTF. In nucleotides, the CDR3 is TGTGCCTGGACGAGCCTTCTCAGGGGGAGCTATGGCTACACCTTC.

The chain has TRBV18 and TRBJ1-3; D gene uncertain. V was clipped by 0 bases and J by 4 bases, with 10 bases between them. Germline V gene lookup returns CDR1 KGHSH and CDR2 LQKENI. This CDR3 contains 15 residues. The CDR3 loop reads CASSPPYSGGNTIYF. The CDR3 bases are TGTGCCAGCTCACCACCTTACAGTGGAGGAAACACCATATATTTT.

V is TRBV27 and J is TRBJ1-6, with D hard to call. Per the germline V gene, CDR1 is MNHEY and CDR2 is SMNVEV (reference sequence). The CDR3 is 12 residues long. V lost 8 bases and J 9 bases, leaving 11 bases between the germline ends. CDR3 DNA sequence: TGTGCCAGCTTCGAGGGAGGTTCACCCCTCCACTTT. The encoded protein is CASFEGGSPLHF.

This sequence joins TRBV30 and TRBJ2-3; a weak D match, TRBD1 (5 bases). Germline CDR1 is GTSNPN and CDR2 is SVGIG (reference sequence). The CDR3 is 13 residues long. The germline V and J ends were trimmed by 0 bases and 4 bases, with 8 bases remaining between them. The CDR3 bases are TGTGCCTGGAGTGTACGACAGTCAGATACGCAGTATTTT. It encodes CAWSVRQSDTQYF.

This chain connects TRBV27 to TRBJ2-3, with TRBD1 identical over 7 bases. CDR1 and CDR2 (germline): MNHEY, SMNVEV (reference sequence). The trim removed 10 bases at V and 3 bases at J, leaving 10 bases unmatched. This CDR3 comprises 14 residues. DNA for the CDR3: TGTGCCACCAGAGACAGGGCTGGGACAGATACGCAGTATTTT. It is translated as CATRDRAGTDTQYF.

CDR3 amino acids: CASSFRDREGYEQYF. CDR3 nucleotides: TGTGCCAGCAGCTTCCGGGACAGGGAAGGCTACGAGCAGTACTTC. The genes are TRBV9 and TRBJ2-7, with 9 positions matching TRBD1. The CDR3 spans 15 residues. V shed 4 bases, J shed 3 bases, and the junction held 8 bases outside the gene matches. The V gene's germline CDR1 is SGDLS and CDR2 YYNGEE.

The gene calls are TRBV9 and TRBJ1-5; 7 bases line up with TRBD1. V gave up 0 bases and J gave up 5 bases; unmatched junction bases: 5. Germline CDR1 SGDLS, CDR2 YYNGEE. This CDR3 comprises 15 residues. In nucleotides, the CDR3 is TGTGCCAGCAGCGTAGGGGTAGGGGGCCATCAGCCCCAGCATTTT. It translates to CASSVGVGGHQPQHF.

The sample holds a few counts of this clone. The chain is built from TRBV10-3 and TRBJ1-4; D is undetermined. The CDR3 covers 15 residues. V lost 6 bases to trimming and J lost 4 bases, with 15 bases between them. Germline V CDR1 and CDR2: ENHRY, SYGVKD. The DNA for the CDR3 is TGTGCCATCAGCGCCGGGCGGGTCGTTAATGAAAAACTGTTTTTT. Amino acids: CAISAGRVVNEKLFF.

The chain combines TRBV18 with TRBJ2-1; TRBD2 agrees at 10 bases. This CDR3 is built from 15 residues. CDR1 is KGHSH, CDR2 LQKENI, per germline. V shed 8 bases, J shed 3 bases, and the junction held 7 bases outside the gene matches. As DNA, the CDR3 is TGTGCCAGCACGATTAGCGGGGGGAACTACAATGAGCAGTTCTTC. Translated: CASTISGGNYNEQFF.

This clone is medium-sized (0.01 to 0.1%) by share. The chain recombines TRBV10-1 with TRBJ1-1; TRBD1 is a possible D gene (6 bases). Looked up from germline, CDR1 is WNHNN and CDR2 is SYGVQD (reference sequence). Trimming left V 4 bases short and J 7 bases short, with 13 bases between. The CDR3 consists of 13 residues. CDR3 nucleotide sequence: TGCGCCAGCAGTGGGTCCGCCAGGGGTGAAGCTTTCTTT. Translated, it gives CASSGSARGEAFF.

This clone has a single count. The gene calls are TRBV27 and TRBJ2-7, with 8 bases lining up with TRBD1. Per the germline V gene, CDR1 is MNHEY and CDR2 is SMNVEV (reference sequence). CDR3 length: 15 residues. V lost 4 bases, J lost 9 bases, and 14 bases stayed unmatched. In nucleotides, the CDR3 is TGTGCCAGCAGTTACTCGGACAGGGTCTCTTTGATGCAGTACTTC. This sequence encodes CASSYSDRVSLMQYF.